These 23 T cell receptor beta chains were all obtained from the same sample, sequenced in a study of post-analysis software for immune sequencing data. Unique molecular identifiers were present in the TCR beta cDNA libraries. A single record per CDR3 protein comes from TCRdb applying MiXCR to the PCR reads. The sample carries about 560,000 distinct CDR3 sequences, roughly 46% recorded once. Points from the study as a whole: The study found TRBV5-6, TRBV5-1 and TRBV20-1 among a handful of TRBV segments more frequent in patients than controls.

Their specific antigens are unknown. Sequenced: blood. All receptors come from a girl between 10 and 17 years old with multiple sclerosis.

This clonotype was counted only a few times. The chain has TRBV4-1 and TRBJ2-3; D is possibly TRBD1 or TRBD2 (5 bases each). This CDR3 has 15 residues. CDR1 is MGHRA and CDR2 is YSYEKL in the germline V gene. Trimming cost V 0 bases and J 6 bases, with 13 bases left between them. CDR3 nucleotides: TGCGCCAGCAGCCAAGAGAGGCTTGAGGGGGATACGCAGTATTTT. Its protein product is CASSQERLEGDTQYF.

This clonotype was found a few times. This chain links TRBV5-1 with TRBJ2-7; TRBD2 matches 11 bases. The CDR3 extends over 15 amino acids. Trimming took 4 bases from V and 3 from J; bases not matched to a gene: 6. Germline V gene sequence: CDR1 SGHRS, CDR2 YFSETQ. CDR3 loop: CASSPRTSGFYEQYF. For the CDR3, the DNA is TGCGCCAGCAGCCCCCGGACTAGCGGGTTCTACGAGCAGTACTTC. Full variable domain (rest looked up from reference TRBV5-1 and TRBJ2-7): KAGVTQTPRYLIKTRGQQVTLSCSPISGHRSVSWYQQTPGQGLQFLFEYFSETQRNKGNFPGRFSGRQFSNSRSEMNVSTLELGDSALYLCASSPRTSGFYEQYFGPGTRLTVT.

The rearrangement joins TRBV10-3 to TRBJ1-2; TRBD1 aligns across 7 bases. CDR1 and CDR2 (germline): ENHRY, SYGVKD. After removal of 9 bases from V and 6 bases from J, the junction contained 19 bases not matched to a gene. There are 16 residues in the CDR3. The CDR3 loop reads CAIGVQGSKVLDGYTF. The CDR3 bases are TGTGCCATTGGCGTACAGGGGTCAAAGGTCTTGGATGGCTACACCTTC.

This sequence joins TRBV5-1 and TRBJ2-5, with TRBD2 matching 7 bases. The CDR3 contains 16 residues. From germline, CDR1 is SGHRS and CDR2 YFSETQ. The ends lost 3 bases at V and 5 bases at J; junction bases unmatched: 13. The CDR3 DNA reads as TGCGCCAGCAGCTCCTCGAGGTTGGCCGGGGGGGAGACCCAGTACTTC. Protein sequence: CASSSSRLAGGETQYF.

V is TRBV7-8 and J is TRBJ2-1; 8 bases match TRBD2. CDR3 length equals 16 residues. With 2 bases clipped from V and 4 bases from J, the junction kept 7 bases outside the gene matches. Germline CDR1 reads SGHVS; CDR2 reads FQNEAQ. The CDR3 nucleotides are TGTGCCAGCAGCTTAACTTCCGCGGGGGGTTACAATGAGCAGTTCTTC. This codes for CASSLTSAGGYNEQFF.

This chain connects TRBV11-2 to TRBJ2-7; D is unresolved. V gave up 3 bases and J gave up 3 bases, with 9 bases separating them. This CDR3 comprises 13 residues. Germline values: CDR1 SGHAT, CDR2 FQNNGV. The CDR3 nucleotides read TGTGCCAGCAGCTTTAACTGGAACTACGAGCAGTACTTC. This translates into CASSFNWNYEQYF.

The V gene is TRBV6-5, the J gene TRBJ2-7, with TRBD2 as a possible D gene (6 bases). Trimming shortened V by 8 bases and J by 2 bases, and 13 bases separated the two germline ends. CDR1 and CDR2 (germline): MNHEY, SVGAGI. The length of the CDR3 is 13 residues. The CDR3 DNA is TGTGCCAGCGGGGAGGCGTTTGCCTACGAGCAGTACTTC. Translating gives CASGEAFAYEQYF.

This clonotype was counted a few times. The rearrangement uses TRBV12-3 or TRBV12-4 and TRBJ1-2; D remains unclear. Trimming took 5 bases from V and 3 from J, leaving 13 bases between them. The CDR3 spans 14 residues. The CDR3 loop reads CASSLHVVDYGYTF. DNA of the CDR3: TGTGCCAGCAGTCTTCACGTGGTGGACTATGGCTACACCTTC.

The chain combines TRBV29-1 with TRBJ1-2; D unresolved. Germline V gene data show CDR1 as SQVTM and CDR2 as ANQGSEA. CDR3 length: 15 amino acids. V lost 3 bases to trimming and J lost 0 bases, with 14 bases between them. The CDR3 bases are TGCAGCGTTGAGGACCCAGTACGGCCTAACTATGGCTACACCTTC. Amino acid sequence: CSVEDPVRPNYGYTF. Based on the CDR3 plus reference TRBV29-1 and TRBJ1-2, the full variable domain is SAVISQKPSRDICQRGTSLTIQCQVDSQVTMMFWYRQQPGQSLTLIATANQGSEATYESGFVIDKFPISRPNLTFSTLTVSNMSPEDSSIYLCSVEDPVRPNYGYTFGSGTRLTVV.

This clonotype came up many times. The chain uses TRBV9 and TRBJ2-1; TRBD1 aligns across 8 bases. CDR1 SGDLS and CDR2 YYNGEE come from the germline V gene. The CDR3 covers 17 residues. V gave up 3 bases and J gave up 9 bases; unmatched junction bases: 17. The CDR3 sequence is CASSDPPGQGAYGEQFF. The CDR3 DNA is TGTGCCAGCAGCGACCCCCCGGGGCAGGGGGCGTATGGTGAGCAGTTCTTC.

The CDR3 spells CASSILGQGREQYF. CDR3 nucleotides: TGTGCCAGTAGTATACTCGGACAGGGGCGCGAGCAGTACTTC. J is TRBJ2-4 and V is TRBV19; 9 bases map to TRBD1. The J call may be wrong; the DNA end is better matched by TRBJ2-7. Germline values: CDR1 LNHDA, CDR2 SQIVND (reference sequence). This CDR3 contains 14 residues.

This clonotype was recorded a few times. The gene calls are TRBV12-3 or TRBV12-4 and TRBJ2-1, with D hard to call. The CDR3 loop spans 11 amino acids. The V and J ends lost 3 bases and 10 bases respectively, with 7 bases between them. The CDR3 DNA sequence: TGTGCCAGCAGTTTCGAATGGGAGCAGTTCTTC. Translating it yields CASSFEWEQFF.

This clonotype occurred once. This chain's CDR3 is CASSLVGFESTDTQYF. CDR3 in DNA: TGTGCCAGCAGTTTAGTGGGTTTCGAGAGCACAGATACGCAGTATTTT. The J gene is TRBJ2-3, the V gene TRBV27; D ambiguous. From germline, CDR1 is MNHEY and CDR2 SMNVEV (reference sequence). There are 16 residues in the CDR3. V was clipped by 2 bases and J by 0 bases, with 12 bases between them.

The V and J genes are TRBV7-8 and TRBJ1-6; D gene uncertain. This CDR3 contains 13 residues. Trimming cost V 5 bases and J 7 bases, with 9 bases left between them. The germline CDR1 and CDR2 sequences are SGHVS and FQNEAQ. CDR3: CASSPDDNSPLHF. The DNA for the CDR3 is TGTGCCAGCAGCCCGGACGACAATTCACCCCTCCACTTT.

V usage is TRBV13 and J usage is TRBJ1-5, with no clear D. The CDR3 covers 15 residues. V was clipped by 2 bases and J by 1 base, with 9 bases between them. Germline CDR1 is PRHDT and CDR2 is FYEKMQ (reference sequence). Here the CDR3 reads CASSLSGISNQPQHF. CDR3 bases: TGTGCCAGCAGCTTATCTGGGATCAGCAATCAGCCCCAGCATTTT.

J is TRBJ1-2 and V is TRBV29-1; a weak D match, TRBD1 (6 bases). The CDR3 totals 13 residues. Looked up from germline, CDR1 is SQVTM and CDR2 is ANQGSEA. Trimming cost V 2 bases and J 8 bases, with 15 bases left between them. The CDR3 DNA reads as TGCAGCGTTGAAAAGGGGACATCAGGGGGCTACACCTTC. Translated: CSVEKGTSGGYTF.

V and J are TRBV7-9 and TRBJ2-5; 9 nucleotides match TRBD2. Germline-derived CDR1 and CDR2 are SEHNR and FQNEAQ (reference sequence). This CDR3 has 15 amino acids. V lost 6 bases to trimming and J lost 5 bases; unmatched junction nucleotides: 10. The chain's CDR3 is CASSRPGLASETQYF. CDR3 DNA sequence: TGTGCCAGCAGTCGCCCGGGACTAGCATCCGAGACCCAGTACTTC.

This clonotype has only a few counts. The rearrangement uses TRBV12-5 and TRBJ2-7; D is uncertain. The assigned J gene may be wrong: the sequence end matches TRBJ2-5 better. Germline V CDR1 and CDR2: LGHNT, FRNRAP. The CDR3 extends over 12 amino acids. The CDR3 loop is CASGPEEETQYF. DNA for the CDR3: TGTGCTAGTGGTCCCGAAGAGGAGACCCAGTACTTC.

This clonotype was found a few times. The chain couples TRBV7-9 to TRBJ2-7; D is possibly TRBD2 (6 bases). The CDR3 is made up of 13 amino acids. V lost 5 bases, J lost 2 bases, and 10 bases lay in between. CDR1 and CDR2 (germline): SEHNR, FQNEAQ (reference sequence). CDR3 sequence (DNA): TGTGCCAGCAGCGGTCCGGGAGCCTACGAGCAGTACTTC. Its protein product is CASSGPGAYEQYF.

This clonotype was found a few times. The chain uses TRBV5-1 and TRBJ2-3, with a tentative D call TRBD2 (7 bases). Germline values: CDR1 SGHRS, CDR2 YFSETQ. The CDR3 is 14 amino acids. V was pared by 7 bases and J by 2 bases, with 14 bases between. In DNA, the CDR3 is TGCGCCAGCTTCGGCGGGGGCTACACAGATACGCAGTATTTT. It translates to CASFGGGYTDTQYF.

This clonotype was detected a few times. The chain couples TRBV29-1 to TRBJ2-3; 8 positions agree with TRBD1. CDR1 is SQVTM, CDR2 ANQGSEA, per germline. The CDR3 runs to 18 residues. V lost 5 bases, J lost 0 bases, and 16 bases stayed unmatched. CDR3 nucleotide sequence: TGCAGCGTTACAGGGGGAACTAGCCATCTAAGGAGCACAGATACGCAGTATTTT. The encoded protein is CSVTGGTSHLRSTDTQYF.

Written as DNA, the CDR3 is TGTGCCATCAGCCCCAGACTAGCGCGTGGGCAAGAGACCCAGTACTTC. Translated: CAISPRLARGQETQYF. The rearrangement uses TRBV10-3 and TRBJ2-5; 8 bases line up with TRBD2. The CDR3 runs to 16 residues. J gave up 2 bases and V 6 bases, and 11 bases lay outside the gene matches. Germline V gene sequence: CDR1 ENHRY, CDR2 SYGVKD.

The chain joins TRBV12-3 or TRBV12-4 to TRBJ1-5, with D possibly TRBD1 on 6 matching bases. The J call may be in error: the DNA end matches TRBJ2-3 better. The CDR3 is 15 residues long. The CDR3 DNA sequence: TGTGCCAGCCACCGAAGGGGGATCGGCACAGATACGCAGTATTTT. It encodes CASHRRGIGTDTQYF.